The sequence of this TCR beta chain was determined in a study of post-analysis software for immune sequencing data. Whole-study context: Relapsing-remitting, secondary progressive and progressive-relapsing courses of multiple sclerosis were included.

cDNA libraries for TCR beta contained unique molecular identifiers. Between roughly 1 and 10 million T cells gave rise to 500,000 to 600,000 cDNA molecules. TCRdb itself ran the PCR reads through MiXCR, one entry per CDR3 protein. Among 750,000 to 950,000 distinct CDR3 sequences listed, around 42% were seen once. Germline values: CDR1 SGHRS, CDR2 YFSETQ. The V and J ends lost 5 bases and 0 bases, in that order; junction bases with no gene match: 24. This CDR3 is built from 21 residues. Details on this clonotype: Its target is not known.

General study findings and limits: Controls showed significantly higher normalized Chao1 diversity than did multiple sclerosis patients. Samples sharing a preparation batch grouped tightly together when assessed by F measure. Among a few TRBV segments more frequent in patients than controls were TRBV5-6, TRBV5-1 and TRBV20-1.

The source is a girl under 18 with multiple sclerosis. The sample taken for sequencing was blood. The chain links TRBV5-1 to TRBJ2-3; 7 bases match TRBD2. The CDR3 spells CASRTKVGEAGAPPSTDTQYF. The CDR3 DNA reads as TGCGCCAGCAGGACAAAAGTAGGGGAGGCGGGAGCCCCTCCTAGCACAGATACGCAGTATTTT.